The 27 T cell receptor beta chains below come from one sample, sequenced in a study of cytomegalovirus exposure and HLA in healthy donors. The PCR ran on 60 Vbeta and 13 Jbeta primers. Method: immunoSEQ multiplex PCR; TCRdb's copy keeps in-frame clones and lacks some. There are approximately 77,000 clones in the sample; about 73% occur only once, and around 4.2% lies in the top ten. The sequenced sample was PBMCs. Every receptor here comes from a man aged 35 to 55 in good health and CMV-seronegative.

The chain couples TRBV6-1 to TRBJ2-7, with 7 bases matching TRBD1. V trimming: 6 bases; J trimming: 0 bases; junction bases outside the gene matches: 2. This CDR3 is built from 13 residues. The V gene's germline CDR1 is MNHNS and CDR2 SASEGT. The CDR3 DNA is TGTGCCAGCAGGAGGGACAGCTCCTACGAGCAGTACTTC. The encoded protein is CASRRDSSYEQYF.

The chain employs TRBV2 and TRBJ2-5; 8 nucleotides agree with TRBD2. The germline V gene encodes CDR1 SNHLY and CDR2 FYNNEI. Losses at the gene ends were 7 bases for V and 5 bases for J; bases not matched to a gene: 6. This CDR3 is built from 13 residues. The CDR3 loop is CASTAGVGETQYF. CDR3 DNA: TGTGCCAGCACAGCGGGAGTAGGGGAGACCCAGTACTTC.

In this sample, this clone turned up once. This chain connects TRBV11-3 to TRBJ2-1, with D tentatively TRBD1 (5 bases). CDR3 length: 15 amino acids. The ends were cut back, 0 bases at V and 7 bases at J, with 13 bases in the middle. Germline CDR1 and CDR2: SGHNT and YENEEA. The CDR3 here is CASSLDARVGNEQFF. CDR3 in DNA: TGTGCCAGCAGCTTAGATGCCAGGGTTGGGAATGAGCAGTTCTTC.

The J gene is TRBJ1-1, the V gene TRBV23-1, with D tentatively TRBD1 (5 bases). TRBV23-1 is designated an ORF whose function remains uncertain. V was clipped by 8 bases and J by 4 bases, with 14 bases between them. The CDR3 is made up of 13 amino acids. This CDR3 is CASGDRESTEAFF. The CDR3 coding sequence is TGCGCCAGCGGAGACAGAGAGTCCACTGAAGCTTTCTTT.

The chain recombines TRBV5-1 with TRBJ2-5; 7 nucleotides match TRBD1. The last part of the DNA fits TRBJ2-7 better; the J call may be wrong. CDR1 is SGHRS and CDR2 is YFSETQ in the germline V gene. This CDR3 region has 13 residues. The CDR3 region has the DNA TGCGCCAGCAGCTACGGGACAGTCTACGAGCAGTACTTC. It codes for CASSYGTVYEQYF.

CDR3 in amino acids: CASVSGTGVKNTEAFF. CDR3 nucleotides: TGTGCCAGCGTTTCCGGGACAGGGGTCAAGAACACTGAAGCTTTCTTT. This chain joins TRBV7-9 and TRBJ1-1; 10 nucleotides line up with TRBD1. CDR3 size: 16 residues. The V and J ends lost 8 bases and 1 base, in that order; junction bases with no gene match: 10. Germline CDR1 reads SEHNR; CDR2 reads FQNEAQ (reference sequence).

The chain uses TRBV19 and TRBJ2-7; D not certain. V was trimmed by 9 bases and J by 5 bases, leaving 14 bases between them. The V gene's germline CDR1 is LNHDA and CDR2 SQIVND (reference sequence). There are 12 residues in the CDR3. Here the CDR3 DNA reads TGTGCCAGCCCCCGCGCGGTACACGAGCAGTACTTC. It encodes CASPRAVHEQYF.

The rearrangement links TRBV9 to TRBJ2-1, with a weak D call TRBD2 (6 bases). Germline-derived CDR1 and CDR2 are SGDLS and YYNGEE. Trimming took 4 bases from V and 0 from J, leaving 11 bases between them. The CDR3 runs to 15 residues. CDR3 residues: CASSFVGSSYNEQFF. The DNA for the CDR3 is TGTGCCAGCAGCTTTGTCGGGAGCTCCTACAATGAGCAGTTCTTC.

V usage is TRBV5-6 and J usage is TRBJ1-2; TRBD1 matches 10 bases. This CDR3 has 15 residues. V shed 0 bases and J 3 bases; nucleotides not matched to a gene: 2. Germline CDR1 reads SGHDT; CDR2 reads YYEEEE. The CDR3 here is CASSLGGTGDYGYTF. The DNA for the CDR3 is TGTGCCAGCAGCTTGGGCGGGACAGGGGACTATGGCTACACCTTC.

J is TRBJ2-2 and V is TRBV13; TRBD2 matches at 10 bases. Germline lookup yields CDR1 PRHDT and CDR2 FYEKMQ (reference sequence). Trimming took 4 bases from V and 0 from J; bases not matched to a gene: 2. The CDR3 has 16 amino acids. CDR3 DNA sequence: TGTGCCAGCAGCTCACTAGCGGGAACGAACACCGGGGAGCTGTTTTTT. It translates to CASSSLAGTNTGELFF.

This clone occurred once. The V gene is TRBV30, the J gene TRBJ1-3; D perhaps matches TRBD1 (6 bases). The CDR3 is 12 amino acids. The V end was cut by 2 bases, the J end by 8 bases, with 10 bases between. Germline V gene data show CDR1 as GTSNPN and CDR2 as SVGIG (reference sequence). The CDR3 DNA reads TGTGCCTGGAGTTCAGGGGCGGACACCATATATTTT. It codes for CAWSSGADTIYF.

The V and J genes are TRBV19 and TRBJ1-2; possibly TRBD1 for D (5 bases). Per the germline V gene, CDR1 is LNHDA and CDR2 is SQIVND (reference sequence). This CDR3 spans 13 amino acids. Deletions cut 6 bases from V and 5 bases from J, with 13 bases between. CDR3 in amino acids: CASRTGGLYGYTF. The CDR3 coding sequence is TGTGCCAGTAGGACCGGGGGTCTTTATGGCTACACCTTC.

This clone has only one observation. This chain uses TRBV30 with TRBJ2-7, with D possibly matching TRBD2 (6 bases). V was trimmed by 4 bases and J by 4 bases, leaving 8 bases between them. The CDR3 totals 11 residues. Germline V gives CDR1 GTSNPN, CDR2 SVGIG (reference sequence). The CDR3 loop reads CAWTGGYEQYF. The CDR3 coding sequence is TGTGCCTGGACAGGAGGGTACGAGCAGTACTTC.

This clone was counted only a few times. The V and J genes are TRBV4-3 and TRBJ2-1, with 9 bases that match TRBD2. The CDR3 length is 16 residues. Germline values: CDR1 LGHNA, CDR2 YSLEER. The ends lost 1 base at V and 3 bases at J; junction bases unmatched: 4. The CDR3 DNA is TGCGCCAGCAGCCAAGGAGTAGCGGGAGACTACAATGAGCAGTTCTTC. It translates to CASSQGVAGDYNEQFF.

The genes are TRBV27 and TRBJ2-1; a weak D match, TRBD2 (7 bases). The CDR3 totals 17 residues. Germline V gene sequence: CDR1 MNHEY, CDR2 SMNVEV (reference sequence). Between the trimmed V and J ends, which lost 6 bases and 5 bases, there was a span of 23 bases. CDR3 in amino acids: CASSPRGDSGYNNEQFF. DNA for the CDR3: TGTGCCAGCAGCCCAAGGGGGGATAGCGGGTATAACAATGAGCAGTTCTTC.

This clone has a single count. The J gene is TRBJ2-1, the V gene TRBV10-3, with 10 bases lining up with TRBD1. This CDR3 is built from 17 residues. J gave up 8 bases and V 0 bases, and 10 bases lay outside the gene matches. Germline V gives CDR1 ENHRY, CDR2 SYGVKD. The CDR3 region has the DNA TGTGCCATCAGTGAGTCTTTGCCGGGACAGGGGCCGGATGAGCAGTTCTTC. Translation gives CAISESLPGQGPDEQFF.

This clone turned up a few times. The V call is TRBV30, the J call TRBJ2-7; TRBD2 might be the D (5 bases). Germline V gene lookup returns CDR1 GTSNPN and CDR2 SVGIG (reference sequence). This CDR3 region has 14 residues. V was pared by 0 bases and J by 4 bases, with 13 bases between. CDR3 amino acids: CAWSVRPTGYEQYF. For the CDR3, the DNA is TGTGCCTGGAGTGTCCGGCCGACGGGATACGAGCAGTACTTC.

CDR3 DNA: TGTGCCTGGAGTGTACTCGTCGGGGAGGGCGAGCAGTACTTC. It is translated as CAWSVLVGEGEQYF. The chain combines TRBV30 with TRBJ2-7, with 7 bases identical to TRBD2. Germline loops: CDR1 GTSNPN, CDR2 SVGIG (reference sequence). This CDR3 has 14 residues. The V gene end was trimmed by 0 bases and the J gene end by 6 bases; junction bases not matched to a gene: 8. Looking up the rest from reference TRBV30 and TRBJ2-7 gives the full variable domain: SQTIHQWPATLVQPVGSPLSLECTVEGTSNPNLYWYRQAAGRGLQLLFYSVGIGQISSEVPQNLSASRPQDRQFILSSKKLLLSDSGFYLCAWSVLVGEGEQYFGPGTRLTVT.

The J gene is TRBJ2-7, the V gene TRBV7-6; 14 bases agree with TRBD2. There are 17 residues in the CDR3. Germline CDR1 SGHVS, CDR2 FNYEAQ. The J segment lost 5 bases and the V segment lost 5 bases, leaving 11 bases of the junction unmatched. The CDR3 nucleotides are TGTGCCAGCAGCGTACTACTCCCGGGACTAGCGGGAGACGAGCAGTACTTC. Translated, it gives CASSVLLPGLAGDEQYF. The variable domain in full, completed from reference TRBV7-6 and TRBJ2-7, reads GAGVSQSPRYKVTKRGQDVALRCDPISGHVSLYWYRQALGQGPEFLTYFNYEAQQDKSGLPNDRFSAERPEGSISTLTIQRTEQRDSAMYRCASSVLLPGLAGDEQYFGPGTRLTVT.

The CDR3: CASSYSGRAGYEQYF. The DNA of the CDR3 is TGTGCCAGCAGCTACAGCGGGAGGGCCGGGTACGAGCAGTACTTC. The V gene is TRBV13, the J gene TRBJ2-5, with TRBD2 matching 10 bases. The J call is uncertain, as TRBJ2-7 better fits the DNA end. The CDR3 totals 15 residues. Germline-derived CDR1 and CDR2 are PRHDT and FYEKMQ (reference sequence).

The chain combines TRBV7-8 with TRBJ1-1, with D tentatively TRBD1 (5 bases). Germline CDR1 reads SGHVS; CDR2 reads FQNEAQ. The CDR3 extends over 16 amino acids. Deletions cut 5 bases from V and 3 bases from J, with 19 bases between. In DNA form, the CDR3 reads TGTGCCAGCAGCCTACCCCCTGGGGGAGGGCACACTGAAGCTTTCTTT. It codes for CASSLPPGGGHTEAFF.

The rearrangement links TRBV7-2 to TRBJ1-3, with D possibly being TRBD1 (6 bases). Germline V gene lookup returns CDR1 SGHTA and CDR2 FQGNSA. This CDR3 has 15 residues. Trimming took 5 bases from V and 10 from J, leaving 21 bases between them. CDR3 sequence: CASSGIQGSVFTIYF. CDR3 nucleotides: TGTGCCAGCAGCGGTATACAGGGATCAGTGTTTACCATATATTTT.

The V and J genes are TRBV5-1 and TRBJ2-3, with TRBD1 as a possible D gene (5 bases). Trimming removed 0 bases at V and 1 base at J, with 6 bases between. The CDR3 covers 14 residues. Germline values: CDR1 SGHRS, CDR2 YFSETQ. The CDR3 reads CASSLVRGTDTQYF. CDR3 nucleotides: TGCGCCAGCAGCTTGGTCAGGGGCACAGATACGCAGTATTTT.

This clone showed up just once. The chain has TRBV19 and TRBJ2-5, with 9 bases matching TRBD1. V was clipped by 5 bases and J by 5 bases; unmatched bases: 9. This CDR3 region has 15 residues. Per germline, CDR1 LNHDA and CDR2 SQIVND (reference sequence). CDR3 sequence: CASSARDRALETQYF. CDR3 nucleotides: TGTGCCAGTAGTGCCCGGGACAGGGCGCTTGAGACCCAGTACTTC.

This sequence joins TRBV5-1 and TRBJ2-7; 9 nucleotides match TRBD1. The V gene end was trimmed by 1 base and the J gene end by 5 bases; junction bases not matched to a gene: 4. This CDR3 spans 14 amino acids. CDR1 and CDR2 (germline): SGHRS, YFSETQ. CDR3: CASSLMDRGHEQYF. DNA of the CDR3: TGCGCCAGCAGCTTGATGGACAGGGGTCACGAGCAGTACTTC.

V is TRBV11-2 and J is TRBJ1-2; 8 nucleotides match TRBD1. With V trimmed by 5 bases and J by 3 bases, 5 bases remained unmatched. Germline V gene data show CDR1 as SGHAT and CDR2 as FQNNGV. The CDR3 has 14 residues. CDR3 nucleotide sequence: TGTGCCAGCAGCACGGGACAGGCGCACTATGGCTACACCTTC. It is translated as CASSTGQAHYGYTF. Complete variable domain (other parts from reference TRBV11-2 and TRBJ1-2): EAGVAQSPRYKIIEKRQSVAFWCNPISGHATLYWYQQILGQGPKLLIQFQNNGVVDDSQLPKDRFSAERLKGVDSTLKIQPAKLEDSAVYLCASSTGQAHYGYTFGSGTRLTVV.

This chain links TRBV5-6 with TRBJ1-1; D unclear. The CDR3 has 15 residues. Germline V gives CDR1 SGHDT, CDR2 YYEEEE. Between the trimmed V and J ends, which lost 0 bases and 7 bases, there was a span of 16 bases. CDR3 sequence (DNA): TGTGCCAGCAGCTTGGGAGGGTTTGCAGCAGGTGAAGCTTTCTTT. Translation gives CASSLGGFAAGEAFF.